Presented here are 14 T cell receptor beta chains from one specimen sequenced in a study of cytomegalovirus exposure and HLA in healthy donors. PCR involved 60 Vbeta and 13 Jbeta primers. Libraries were prepared by immunoSEQ multiplex PCR; TCRdb keeps only in-frame clonotypes and omits some of them. Of about 130,000 clones detected, 83% appear once; the ten largest clones hold roughly 4%. Sequencing input: PBMCs. The receptor source for this set is a woman aged 40 to 55 in good health and CMV-seropositive.

J is TRBJ1-1 and V is TRBV6-6; D gene ambiguous. Trimming shortened V by 1 base and J by 2 bases, and 5 bases separated the two germline ends. Germline V gene sequence: CDR1 MNHNY, CDR2 SVGAGI (reference sequence). The CDR3 has 13 residues. The CDR3: CASSYLTNTEAFF. The CDR3 bases are TGTGCCAGCAGTTACTTGACAAACACTGAAGCTTTCTTT.

V and J are TRBV9 and TRBJ2-3; TRBD2 aligns across 10 bases. Germline values: CDR1 SGDLS, CDR2 YYNGEE. The CDR3 is made up of 16 amino acids. J was trimmed by 4 bases and V by 3 bases; bases with no gene match: 8. In nucleotides, the CDR3 is TGTGCCAGCAGCGAAGTTGCTAGCGGGAGCTCAGATACGCAGTATTTT. Protein: CASSEVASGSSDTQYF.

Turning to this clone: The same CDR3 can be traced to other DNA sequences in this sample. This chain connects TRBV5-1 to TRBJ1-3; D is possibly TRBD1 (6 bases). The CDR3 totals 14 residues. V dropped 0 bases and J dropped 2 bases, with 6 bases sitting between them. CDR1 SGHRS and CDR2 YFSETQ come from the germline V gene. The DNA of the CDR3 is TGCGCCAGCAGCTTGGCAGGGGCTGGAAACACCATATATTTT. This sequence encodes CASSLAGAGNTIYF.

The chain combines TRBV27 with TRBJ1-1, with D perhaps matching TRBD1 (5 bases). CDR3 size: 14 residues. CDR1 MNHEY and CDR2 SMNVEV come from the germline V gene (reference sequence). Trimming removed 2 bases from V and 6 bases from J, with 13 bases in between. The DNA of the CDR3 is TGTGCCAGCAGTTTAAGGGGACTATGGTCTGAAGCTTTCTTT. Translated, it gives CASSLRGLWSEAFF.

This sequence joins TRBV18 and TRBJ2-5; the D is unclear. Germline-derived CDR1 and CDR2 are KGHSH and LQKENI. This CDR3 comprises 13 residues. Deletions cut 6 bases from V and 5 bases from J, with 13 bases between. CDR3 region: CASSKDLGETQYF. CDR3 DNA sequence: TGTGCCAGCTCCAAGGATCTCGGGGAGACCCAGTACTTC.

The rearrangement joins TRBV5-8 to TRBJ2-3; TRBD2 matches 7 bases. The germline gives CDR1 SGHTS, CDR2 YDEGEE. The CDR3 contains 16 residues. The junction had 9 bases not matched to a gene; V was cut back by 3 bases and J by 2 bases. Written as DNA, the CDR3 is TGTGCCAGCAGCTCCCTTACGGGAGGCCTCACAGATACGCAGTATTTT. Its protein is CASSSLTGGLTDTQYF.

The rearrangement links TRBV2 to TRBJ2-1; the D gene is possibly TRBD1 (5 bases). The CDR3 loop spans 14 amino acids. Germline V lookup: CDR1 SNHLY, CDR2 FYNNEI. Trimming stripped 3 bases from V and 9 bases from J, with 15 bases between. The chain's CDR3 is CASSDKGSWGEQFF. The CDR3 DNA reads as TGTGCCAGCAGTGACAAGGGGTCGTGGGGTGAGCAGTTCTTC.

This clone was picked up a small number of times. The J gene is TRBJ2-3, the V gene TRBV6-5; perhaps TRBD1 as D (5 bases). From germline, CDR1 is MNHEY and CDR2 SVGAGI. The CDR3 has 14 residues. Trimming removed 6 bases at V and 1 base at J, with 11 bases between. CDR3 nucleotides: TGTGCCAGCAGGATCAGGGAAGGCACAGATACGCAGTATTTT. Translated: CASRIREGTDTQYF.

V and J are TRBV14 and TRBJ1-1; D remains unclear. Germline loops: CDR1 SGHDN, CDR2 FVKESK. The CDR3 sequence is 15 residues long. With 0 bases removed from V and 8 bases from J, the gap between germline ends came to 16 bases. The CDR3 DNA sequence: TGTGCCAGCAGCCAAGATCAGCGGCAGCTTTCAGAAGCTTTCTTT. Its protein is CASSQDQRQLSEAFF.

This clone has only one observation. The chain recombines TRBV5-1 with TRBJ2-1; 12 bases agree with TRBD2. V lost 1 base and J lost 7; bases outside the gene matches: 9. Germline V gene data show CDR1 as SGHRS and CDR2 as YFSETQ. This CDR3 has 17 residues. The CDR3 loop is CASSLRTSGEGLNEQFF. The DNA for the CDR3 is TGCGCCAGCAGCTTGAGGACTAGCGGGGAGGGGTTAAATGAGCAGTTCTTC.

In DNA form, the CDR3 reads TGTGCCAGCAGTTCGAACAGGGGAGATTCACCCCTCCACTTT. Its protein is CASSSNRGDSPLHF. This chain links TRBV27 with TRBJ1-6; 7 nucleotides align to TRBD1. This CDR3 contains 14 residues. J lost 8 bases, V lost 4 bases, and 5 bases had no gene match. Per the germline V gene, CDR1 is MNHEY and CDR2 is SMNVEV (reference sequence).

This chain joins TRBV10-3 and TRBJ1-1; no clear D. Germline lookup yields CDR1 ENHRY and CDR2 SYGVKD. CDR3 size: 13 residues. V shed 5 bases and J shed 0 bases, with 7 bases lying between them. Here the CDR3 DNA reads TGTGCCATCAGTATAAACATGAACACTGAAGCTTTCTTT. Translated: CAISINMNTEAFF.

The chain carries TRBV6-1 and TRBJ2-7; 7 positions match TRBD1. V shed 9 bases and J 0 bases; nucleotides not matched to a gene: 11. Germline V lookup: CDR1 MNHNS, CDR2 SASEGT. CDR3 size: 15 residues. The CDR3 loop reads CASKPPRQGSYEQYF. For the CDR3, the DNA is TGTGCCAGTAAACCCCCCCGACAGGGCTCCTACGAGCAGTACTTC.

This chain uses TRBV9 with TRBJ1-1, with D perhaps TRBD1 (5 bases). The CDR3 covers 13 residues. CDR1 SGDLS and CDR2 YYNGEE come from the germline V gene. The V end was cut by 0 bases, the J end by 6 bases, with 9 bases between. The CDR3 DNA follows: TGTGCCAGCAGCGTAGGGGGGGACTCTGAAGCTTTCTTT. This gives the protein CASSVGGDSEAFF.